This TCR beta chain was recorded in a study of cytomegalovirus exposure and HLA in healthy donors. Looking at the study overall: Out of approximately 170 million T cells, an earlier analysis found 117 million unique TCR beta sequences in total. Of the donors genotyped, approximately 430 in all, 65% to 90% fell in the Caucasian-associated ancestry cluster.

Germline V gives CDR1 SGHRS, CDR2 YFSETQ. This CDR3 is 15 amino acids long. The V end was cut by 1 base, the J end by 1 base, with 11 bases between. This clone is a singleton in its sample. In the PCR, 60 Vbeta and 13 Jbeta primers were used. Measured with immunoSEQ multiplex PCR; TCRdb has only the in-frame clones, and not every one. The repertoire consists of under 200,000 clones, with 81% occurring once and the leading ten covering 1.9%. The sequencing sample was made of PBMCs. The chain carries TRBV5-1 and TRBJ2-5, with D maybe TRBD1 (6 bases). The sequence was obtained from a woman aged 18-29 years in good health and CMV-seronegative. The CDR3 here is CASSLQGQTQETQYF. In DNA form, the CDR3 reads TGCGCCAGCAGCTTGCAAGGACAGACCCAAGAGACCCAGTACTTC.